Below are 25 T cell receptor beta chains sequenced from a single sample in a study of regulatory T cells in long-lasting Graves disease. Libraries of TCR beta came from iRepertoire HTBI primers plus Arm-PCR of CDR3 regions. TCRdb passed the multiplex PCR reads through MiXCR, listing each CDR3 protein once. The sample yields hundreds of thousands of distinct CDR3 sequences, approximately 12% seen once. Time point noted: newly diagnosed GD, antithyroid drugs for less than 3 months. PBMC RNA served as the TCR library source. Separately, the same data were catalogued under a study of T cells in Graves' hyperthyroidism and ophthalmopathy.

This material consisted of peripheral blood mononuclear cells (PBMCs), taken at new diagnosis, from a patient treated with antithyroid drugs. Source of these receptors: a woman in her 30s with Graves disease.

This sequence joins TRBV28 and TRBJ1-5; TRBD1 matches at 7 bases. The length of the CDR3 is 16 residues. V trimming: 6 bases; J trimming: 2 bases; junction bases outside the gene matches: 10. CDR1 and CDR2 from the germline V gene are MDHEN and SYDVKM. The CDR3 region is CASSTQGGGGNQPQHF. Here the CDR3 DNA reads TGTGCCAGCAGCACCCAGGGGGGGGGCGGCAATCAGCCCCAGCATTTT. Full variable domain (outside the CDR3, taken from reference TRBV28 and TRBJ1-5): DVKVTQSSRYLVKRTGEKVFLECVQDMDHENMFWYRQDPGLGLRLIYFSYDVKMKEKGDIPEGYSVSREKKERFSLILESASTNQTSMYLCASSTQGGGGNQPQHFGDGTRLSIL.

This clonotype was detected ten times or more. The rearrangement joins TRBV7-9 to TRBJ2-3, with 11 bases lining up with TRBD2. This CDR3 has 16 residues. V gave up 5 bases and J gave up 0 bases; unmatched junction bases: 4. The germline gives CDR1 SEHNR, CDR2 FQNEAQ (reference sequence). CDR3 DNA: TGTGCCAGCAGCCTCAGGACTAGCGGGAGCACAGATACGCAGTATTTT. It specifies CASSLRTSGSTDTQYF.

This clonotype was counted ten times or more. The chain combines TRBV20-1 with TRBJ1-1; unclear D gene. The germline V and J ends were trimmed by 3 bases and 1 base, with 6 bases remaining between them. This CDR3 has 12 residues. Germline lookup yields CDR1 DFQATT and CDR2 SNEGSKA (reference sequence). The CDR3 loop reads CSARRENTEAFF. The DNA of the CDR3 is TGCAGTGCTAGGAGGGAGAACACTGAAGCTTTCTTT.

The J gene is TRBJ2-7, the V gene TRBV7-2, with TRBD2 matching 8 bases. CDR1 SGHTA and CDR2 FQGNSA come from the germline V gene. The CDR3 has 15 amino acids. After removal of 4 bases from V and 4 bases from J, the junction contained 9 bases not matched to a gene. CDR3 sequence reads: CASSSVGRGLYEQYF. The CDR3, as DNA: TGTGCCAGCAGCTCAGTCGGGAGGGGTCTATACGAGCAGTACTTC. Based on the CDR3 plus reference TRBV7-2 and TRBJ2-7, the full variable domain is GAGVSQSPSNKVTEKGKDVELRCDPISGHTALYWYRQSLGQGLEFLIYFQGNSAPDKSGLPSDRFSAERTGGSVSTLTIQRTQQEDSAVYLCASSSVGRGLYEQYFGPGTRLTVT.

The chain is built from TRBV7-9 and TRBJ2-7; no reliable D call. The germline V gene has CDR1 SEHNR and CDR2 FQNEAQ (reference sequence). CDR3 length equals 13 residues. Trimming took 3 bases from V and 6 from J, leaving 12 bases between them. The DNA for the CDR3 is TGTGCCAGCAGCTTCGACTGGCATCCCGAGCAGTACTTC. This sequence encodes CASSFDWHPEQYF.

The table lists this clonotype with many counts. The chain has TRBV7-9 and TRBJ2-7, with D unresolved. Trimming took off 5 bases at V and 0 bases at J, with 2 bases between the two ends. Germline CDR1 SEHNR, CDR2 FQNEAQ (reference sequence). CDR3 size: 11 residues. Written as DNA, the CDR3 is TGTGCCAGCAGCCGCTCCTACGAGCAGTACTTC. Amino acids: CASSRSYEQYF.

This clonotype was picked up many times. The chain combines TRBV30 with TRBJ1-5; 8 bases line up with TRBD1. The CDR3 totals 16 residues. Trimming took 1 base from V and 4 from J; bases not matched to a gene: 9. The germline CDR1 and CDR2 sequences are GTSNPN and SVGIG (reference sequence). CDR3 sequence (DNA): TGTGCCTGGAGTGCGGGATTCGGGACAGGTAATCAGCCCCAGCATTTT. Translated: CAWSAGFGTGNQPQHF.

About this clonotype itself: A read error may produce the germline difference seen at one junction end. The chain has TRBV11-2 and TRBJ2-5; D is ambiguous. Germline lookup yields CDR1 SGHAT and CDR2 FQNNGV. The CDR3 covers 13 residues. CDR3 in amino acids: CASSLEGSATQYF. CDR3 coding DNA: TGTGCCAGCAGCCTAGAAGGGTCAGCAACCCAGTACTTC.

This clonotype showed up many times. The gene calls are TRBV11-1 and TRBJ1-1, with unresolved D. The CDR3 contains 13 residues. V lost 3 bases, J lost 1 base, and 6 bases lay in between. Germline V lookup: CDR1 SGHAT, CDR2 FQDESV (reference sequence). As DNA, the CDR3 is TGTGCCAGCAGCTTTCACAGGAACACTGAAGCTTTCTTT. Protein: CASSFHRNTEAFF.

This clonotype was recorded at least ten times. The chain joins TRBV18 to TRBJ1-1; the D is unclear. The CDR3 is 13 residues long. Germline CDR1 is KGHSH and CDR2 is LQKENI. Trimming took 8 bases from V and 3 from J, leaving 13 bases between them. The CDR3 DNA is TGTGCCAGCAGCCCCTTGGAACACACTGAAGCTTTCTTT. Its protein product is CASSPLEHTEAFF. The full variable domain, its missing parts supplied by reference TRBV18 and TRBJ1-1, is NAGVMQNPRHLVRRRGQEARLRCSPMKGHSHVYWYRQLPEEGLKFMVYLQKENIIDESGMPKERFSAEFPKEGPSILRIQQVVRGDSAAYFCASSPLEHTEAFFGQGTRLTVV.

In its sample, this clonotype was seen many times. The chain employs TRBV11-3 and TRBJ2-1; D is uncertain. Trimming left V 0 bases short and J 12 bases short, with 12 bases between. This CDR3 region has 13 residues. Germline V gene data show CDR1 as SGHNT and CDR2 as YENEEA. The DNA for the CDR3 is TGTGCCAGCAGCTTAGACTCCTTCGACCGGCAGTTCTTC. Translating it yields CASSLDSFDRQFF.

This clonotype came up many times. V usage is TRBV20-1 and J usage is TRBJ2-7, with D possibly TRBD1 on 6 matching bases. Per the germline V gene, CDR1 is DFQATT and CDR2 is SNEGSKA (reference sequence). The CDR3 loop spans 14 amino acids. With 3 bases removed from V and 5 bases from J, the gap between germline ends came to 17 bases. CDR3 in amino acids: CSASGPGEIHEQYF. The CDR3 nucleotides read TGCAGTGCTAGTGGGCCAGGGGAAATCCACGAGCAGTACTTC.

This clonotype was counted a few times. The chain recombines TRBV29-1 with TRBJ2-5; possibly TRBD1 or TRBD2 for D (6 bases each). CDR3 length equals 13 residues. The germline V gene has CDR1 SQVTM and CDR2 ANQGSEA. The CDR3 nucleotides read TGCGGAGGCGGGACAAATCAACAAGAGACCCAGTACTTC. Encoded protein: CGGGTNQQETQYF.

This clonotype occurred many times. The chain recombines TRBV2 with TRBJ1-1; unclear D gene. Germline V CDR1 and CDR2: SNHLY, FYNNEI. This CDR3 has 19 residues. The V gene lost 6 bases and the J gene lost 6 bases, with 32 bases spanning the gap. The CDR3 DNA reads TGTGCCAGCAGGGAAACCCTCGCCGGGATATACCCCCCTCAGTCTGAAGCTTTCTTT. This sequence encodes CASRETLAGIYPPQSEAFF.

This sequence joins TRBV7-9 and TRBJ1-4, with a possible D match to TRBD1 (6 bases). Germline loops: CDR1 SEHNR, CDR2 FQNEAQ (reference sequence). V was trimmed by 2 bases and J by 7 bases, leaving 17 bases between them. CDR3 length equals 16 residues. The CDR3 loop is CASSLPGWGGREKLFF. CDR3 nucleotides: TGTGCCAGCAGCTTACCAGGGTGGGGGGGCCGTGAAAAACTGTTTTTT.

CDR3 residues: CASTSLGITDTQYF. Here the CDR3 DNA reads TGTGCCAGTACGTCGTTAGGGATTACAGATACGCAGTATTTT. This rearrangement joins TRBV19 to TRBJ2-3; no firm D call. Looked up from germline, CDR1 is LNHDA and CDR2 is SQIVND (reference sequence). With 7 bases removed from V and 3 bases from J, the gap between germline ends came to 14 bases. The CDR3 contains 14 residues.

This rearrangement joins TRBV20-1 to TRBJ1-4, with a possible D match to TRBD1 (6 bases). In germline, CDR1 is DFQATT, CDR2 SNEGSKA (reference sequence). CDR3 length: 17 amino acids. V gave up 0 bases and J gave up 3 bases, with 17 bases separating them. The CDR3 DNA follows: TGCAGTGCTAGAGATATCAGGGGCGGGTGGTCTAATGAAAAACTGTTTTTT. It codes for CSARDIRGGWSNEKLFF.

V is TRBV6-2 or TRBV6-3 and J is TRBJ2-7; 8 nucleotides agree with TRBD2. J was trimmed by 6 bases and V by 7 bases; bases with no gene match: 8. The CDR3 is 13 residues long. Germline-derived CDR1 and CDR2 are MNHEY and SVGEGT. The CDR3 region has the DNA TGTGCCAGCATGGGGACTAGAATATCCGAGCAGTACTTC. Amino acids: CASMGTRISEQYF.

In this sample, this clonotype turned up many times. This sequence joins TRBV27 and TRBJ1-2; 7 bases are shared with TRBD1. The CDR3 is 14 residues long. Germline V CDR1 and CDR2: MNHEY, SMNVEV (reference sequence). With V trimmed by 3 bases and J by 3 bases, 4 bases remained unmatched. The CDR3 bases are TGTGCCAGCAGTTTGTTAGGGGGCGACTATGGCTACACCTTC. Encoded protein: CASSLLGGDYGYTF.

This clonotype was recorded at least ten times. The CDR3 DNA reads as TGTGCCTCAAGGGGACAGGCGAATCAGCCCCAGCATTTT. The encoded protein is CASRGQANQPQHF. This rearrangement joins TRBV2 to TRBJ1-5, with 8 bases aligning to TRBD1. This CDR3 has 13 residues. Per germline, CDR1 SNHLY and CDR2 FYNNEI. Trimming cost V 11 bases and J 4 bases; bases outside gene matches: 7. Based on the CDR3 plus reference TRBV2 and TRBJ1-5, the full variable domain is EPEVTQTPSHQVTQMGQEVILRCVPISNHLYFYWYRQILGQKVEFLVSFYNNEISEKSEIFDDQFSVERPDGSNFTLKIRSTKLEDSAMYFCASRGQANQPQHFGDGTRLSIL.

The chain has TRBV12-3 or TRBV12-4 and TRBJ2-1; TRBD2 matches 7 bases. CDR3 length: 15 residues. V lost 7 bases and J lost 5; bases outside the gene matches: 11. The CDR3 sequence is CASIGGGGDHNEQFF. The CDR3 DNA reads TGTGCCAGCATTGGGGGGGGGGGGGATCACAATGAGCAGTTCTTC.

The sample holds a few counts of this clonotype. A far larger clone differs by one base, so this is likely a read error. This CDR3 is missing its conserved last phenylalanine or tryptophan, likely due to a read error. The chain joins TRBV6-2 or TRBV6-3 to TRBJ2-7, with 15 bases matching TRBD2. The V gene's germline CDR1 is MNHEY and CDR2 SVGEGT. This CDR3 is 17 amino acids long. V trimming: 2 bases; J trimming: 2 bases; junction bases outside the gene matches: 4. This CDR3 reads CASSYMGLAGGTYEQYL. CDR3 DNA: TGTGCCAGCAGTTACATGGGACTAGCGGGGGGAACCTACGAGCAGTACCTC.

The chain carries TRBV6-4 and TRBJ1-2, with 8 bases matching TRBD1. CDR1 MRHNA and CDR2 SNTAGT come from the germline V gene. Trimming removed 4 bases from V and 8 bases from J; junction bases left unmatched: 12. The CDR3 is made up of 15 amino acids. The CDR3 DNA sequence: TGTGCCAGCAGTGCCCGGCCCACAGGGGGAAACGGCTACACCTTC. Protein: CASSARPTGGNGYTF.

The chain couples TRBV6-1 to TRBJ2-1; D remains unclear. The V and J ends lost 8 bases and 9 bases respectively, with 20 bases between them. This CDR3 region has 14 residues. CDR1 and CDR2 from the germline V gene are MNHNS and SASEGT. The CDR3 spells CASHNRPGNSEQFF. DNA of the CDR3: TGTGCCAGCCACAATAGGCCCGGAAATAGTGAGCAGTTCTTC.

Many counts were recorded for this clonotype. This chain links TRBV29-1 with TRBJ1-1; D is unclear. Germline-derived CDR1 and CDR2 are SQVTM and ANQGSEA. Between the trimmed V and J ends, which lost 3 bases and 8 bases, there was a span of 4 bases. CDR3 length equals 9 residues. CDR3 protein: CSVEPEAFF. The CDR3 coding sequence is TGCAGCGTTGAGCCCGAAGCTTTCTTT.